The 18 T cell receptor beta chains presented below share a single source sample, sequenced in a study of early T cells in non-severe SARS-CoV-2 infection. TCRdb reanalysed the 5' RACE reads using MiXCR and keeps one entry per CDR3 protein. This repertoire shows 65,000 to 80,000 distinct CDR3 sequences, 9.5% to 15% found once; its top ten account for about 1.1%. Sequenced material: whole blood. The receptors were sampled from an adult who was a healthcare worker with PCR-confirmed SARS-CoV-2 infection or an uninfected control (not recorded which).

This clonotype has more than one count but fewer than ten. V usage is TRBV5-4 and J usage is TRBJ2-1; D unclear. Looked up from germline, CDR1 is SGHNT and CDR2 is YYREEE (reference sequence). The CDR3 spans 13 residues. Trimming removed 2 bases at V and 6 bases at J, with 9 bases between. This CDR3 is CASSFRYLNEQFF. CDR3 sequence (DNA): TGTGCCAGCAGCTTCCGATACCTCAATGAGCAGTTCTTC.

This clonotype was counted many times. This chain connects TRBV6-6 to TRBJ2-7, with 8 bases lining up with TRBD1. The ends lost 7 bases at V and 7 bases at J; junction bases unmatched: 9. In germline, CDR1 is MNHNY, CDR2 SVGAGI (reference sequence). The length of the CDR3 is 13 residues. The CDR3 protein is CASNPSRGLEQYF. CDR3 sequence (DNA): TGTGCCAGCAACCCATCCAGGGGGCTTGAGCAGTACTTC.

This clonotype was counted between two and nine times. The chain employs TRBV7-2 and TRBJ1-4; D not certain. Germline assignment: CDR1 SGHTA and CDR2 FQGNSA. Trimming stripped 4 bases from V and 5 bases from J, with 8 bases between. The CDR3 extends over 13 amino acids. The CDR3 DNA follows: TGTGCCAGCAGCTGGTCTCACAATGAAAAACTGTTTTTT. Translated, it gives CASSWSHNEKLFF.

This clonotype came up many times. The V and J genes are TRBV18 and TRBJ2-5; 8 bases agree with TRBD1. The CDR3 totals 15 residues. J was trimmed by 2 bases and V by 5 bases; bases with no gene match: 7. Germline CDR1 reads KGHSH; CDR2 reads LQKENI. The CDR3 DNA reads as TGTGCCAGCTCAGCGAGGACAGGGAATCAAGAGACCCAGTACTTC. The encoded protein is CASSARTGNQETQYF.

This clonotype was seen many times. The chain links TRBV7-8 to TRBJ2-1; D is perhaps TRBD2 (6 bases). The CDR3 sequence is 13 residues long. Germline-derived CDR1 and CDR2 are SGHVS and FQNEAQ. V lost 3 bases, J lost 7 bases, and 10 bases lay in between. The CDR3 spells CASSFTGGNEQFF. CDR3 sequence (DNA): TGTGCCAGCAGCTTCACTGGGGGGAATGAGCAGTTCTTC.

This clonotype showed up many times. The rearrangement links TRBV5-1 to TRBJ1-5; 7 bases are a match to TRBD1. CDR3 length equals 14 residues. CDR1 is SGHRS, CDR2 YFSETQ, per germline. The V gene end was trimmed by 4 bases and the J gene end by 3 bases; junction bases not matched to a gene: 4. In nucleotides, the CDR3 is TGCGCCAGCAGCGACGGGACAGTCAATCAGCCCCAGCATTTT. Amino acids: CASSDGTVNQPQHF.

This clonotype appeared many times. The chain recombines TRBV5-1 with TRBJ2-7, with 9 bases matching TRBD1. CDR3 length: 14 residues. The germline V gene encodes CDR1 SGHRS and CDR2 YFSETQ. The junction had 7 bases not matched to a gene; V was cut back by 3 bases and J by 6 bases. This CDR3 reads CASSYWDREREQYF. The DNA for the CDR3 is TGCGCCAGCAGCTACTGGGACAGGGAACGCGAGCAGTACTTC.

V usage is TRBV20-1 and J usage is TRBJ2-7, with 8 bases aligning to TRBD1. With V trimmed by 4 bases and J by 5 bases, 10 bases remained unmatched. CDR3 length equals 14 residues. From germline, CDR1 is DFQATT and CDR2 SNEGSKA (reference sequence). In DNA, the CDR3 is TGCAGTGCTACACGGACAGGGAGTTCCCACGAGCAGTACTTC. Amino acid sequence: CSATRTGSSHEQYF.

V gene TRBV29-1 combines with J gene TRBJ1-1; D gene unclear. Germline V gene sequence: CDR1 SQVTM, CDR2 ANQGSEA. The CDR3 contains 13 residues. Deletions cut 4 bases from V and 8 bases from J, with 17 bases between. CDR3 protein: CSVAGQAKPEAFF. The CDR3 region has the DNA TGCAGCGTTGCCGGTCAGGCCAAACCCGAAGCTTTCTTT. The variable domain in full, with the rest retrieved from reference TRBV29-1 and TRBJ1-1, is SAVISQKPSRDICQRGTSLTIQCQVDSQVTMMFWYRQQPGQSLTLIATANQGSEATYESGFVIDKFPISRPNLTFSTLTVSNMSPEDSSIYLCSVAGQAKPEAFFGQGTRLTVV.

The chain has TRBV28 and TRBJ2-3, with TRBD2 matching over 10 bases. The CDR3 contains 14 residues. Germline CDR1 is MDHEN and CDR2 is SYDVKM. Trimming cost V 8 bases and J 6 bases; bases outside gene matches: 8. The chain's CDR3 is CASVSGRAPDTQYF. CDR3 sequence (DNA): TGTGCCAGCGTAAGCGGGAGGGCACCCGATACGCAGTATTTT.

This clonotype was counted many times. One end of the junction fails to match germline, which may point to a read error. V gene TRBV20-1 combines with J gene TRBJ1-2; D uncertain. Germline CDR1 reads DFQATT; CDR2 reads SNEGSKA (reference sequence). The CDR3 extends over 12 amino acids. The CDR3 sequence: CSASGRPYGNTF. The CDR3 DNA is TGCAGTGCTAGCGGCAGGCCTTATGGCAACACCTTC.

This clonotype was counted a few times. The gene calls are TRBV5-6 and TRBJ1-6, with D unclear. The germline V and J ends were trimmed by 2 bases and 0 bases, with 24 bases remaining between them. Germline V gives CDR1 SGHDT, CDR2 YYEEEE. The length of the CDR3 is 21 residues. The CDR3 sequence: CASSFRGITGFLSSYNSPLHF. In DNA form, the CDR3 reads TGTGCCAGCAGCTTTCGTGGGATTACGGGGTTTTTGAGCTCCTATAATTCACCCCTCCACTTT.

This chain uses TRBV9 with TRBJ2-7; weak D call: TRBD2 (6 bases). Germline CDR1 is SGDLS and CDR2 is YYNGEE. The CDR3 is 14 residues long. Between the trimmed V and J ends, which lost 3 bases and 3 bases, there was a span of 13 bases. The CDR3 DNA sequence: TGTGCCAGCAGCGCCGTCGCGGGAAACTACGAGCAGTACTTC. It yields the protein CASSAVAGNYEQYF. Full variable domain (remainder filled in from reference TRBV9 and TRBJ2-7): DSGVTQTPKHLITATGQRVTLRCSPRSGDLSVYWYQQSLDQGLQFLIQYYNGEERAKGNILERFSAQQFPDLHSELNLSSLELGDSALYFCASSAVAGNYEQYFGPGTRLTVT.

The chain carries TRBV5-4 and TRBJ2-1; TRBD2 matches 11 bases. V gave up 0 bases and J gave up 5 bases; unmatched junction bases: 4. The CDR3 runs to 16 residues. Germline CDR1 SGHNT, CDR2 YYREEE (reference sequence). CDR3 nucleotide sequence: TGTGCCAGCAGCTTGGTTCCGGGACTAGCGGACAATGAGCAGTTCTTC. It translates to CASSLVPGLADNEQFF.

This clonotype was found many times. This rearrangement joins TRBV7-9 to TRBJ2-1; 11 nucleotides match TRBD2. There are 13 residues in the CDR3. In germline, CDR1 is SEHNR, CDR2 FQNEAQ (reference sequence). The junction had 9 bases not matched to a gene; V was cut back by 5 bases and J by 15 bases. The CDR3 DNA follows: TGTGCCAGCAGCCCCGATAGCGGGAGGGGATGGTTCTTC. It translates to CASSPDSGRGWFF. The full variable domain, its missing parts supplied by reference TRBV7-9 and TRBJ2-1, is DTGVSQNPRHKITKRGQNVTFRCDPISEHNRLYWYRQTLGQGPEFLTYFQNEAQLEKSRLLSDRFSAERPKGSFSTLEIQRTEQGDSAMYLCASSPDSGRGWFFGPGTRLTVL.

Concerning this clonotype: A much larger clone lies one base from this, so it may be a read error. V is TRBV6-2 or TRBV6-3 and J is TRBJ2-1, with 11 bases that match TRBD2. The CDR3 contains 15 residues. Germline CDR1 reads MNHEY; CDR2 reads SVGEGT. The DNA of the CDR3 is TGTGCCGGCAGTCCCACTAGCGGGAGTTACAATGAGCAGTTCTTC. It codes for CAGSPTSGSYNEQFF.

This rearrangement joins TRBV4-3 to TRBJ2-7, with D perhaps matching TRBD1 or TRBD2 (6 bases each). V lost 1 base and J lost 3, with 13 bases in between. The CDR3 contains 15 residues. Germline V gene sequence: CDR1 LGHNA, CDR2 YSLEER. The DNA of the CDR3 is TGCGCCAGCAGCCAAGCCGGAGGGGGATTCTACGAGCAGTACTTC. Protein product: CASSQAGGGFYEQYF.

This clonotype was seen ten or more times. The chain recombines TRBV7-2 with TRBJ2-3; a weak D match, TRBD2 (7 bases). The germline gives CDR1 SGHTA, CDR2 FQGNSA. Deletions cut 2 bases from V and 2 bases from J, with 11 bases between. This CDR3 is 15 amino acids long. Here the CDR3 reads CASSLSGGNTDTQYF. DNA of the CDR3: TGTGCCAGCAGCTTATCGGGGGGCAACACAGATACGCAGTATTTT. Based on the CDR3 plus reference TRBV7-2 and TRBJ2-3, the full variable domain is GAGVSQSPSNKVTEKGKDVELRCDPISGHTALYWYRQSLGQGLEFLIYFQGNSAPDKSGLPSDRFSAERTGGSVSTLTIQRTQQEDSAVYLCASSLSGGNTDTQYFGPGTRLTVL.